The 12 T cell receptor beta chains below come from one sample, sequenced in a study of shared clonotypes between healthy human individuals. The repertoire was sequenced with immunoSEQ multiplex PCR; TCRdb's copy has only in-frame clones and lacks some. The repertoire holds about 2.3 million clones, with 80% to 95% as singletons. Sequencing used naive CD4+ T cells from PBMCs. Subset meaning: CD45RA+ positively selected. The receptors here all came from a man aged 18 to 30 in good health. Some clones in this sample may be carry-over from other donors' samples.

The V call is TRBV10-3, the J call TRBJ1-2; D remains unclear. The V gene lost 0 bases and the J gene lost 7 bases, with 9 bases spanning the gap. The CDR3 loop spans 13 amino acids. The germline gives CDR1 ENHRY, CDR2 SYGVKD. The CDR3 reads CAISESNPSGYTF. In DNA form, the CDR3 reads TGTGCCATCAGTGAGTCGAACCCTAGTGGCTACACCTTC.

The J gene is TRBJ1-2, the V gene TRBV9; D call uncertain. The CDR3 has 17 amino acids. The V and J ends lost 0 bases and 4 bases respectively, with 19 bases between them. The V gene's germline CDR1 is SGDLS and CDR2 YYNGEE. The CDR3 here is CASSVAISPAPVYGYTF. The CDR3, as DNA: TGTGCCAGCAGCGTAGCTATAAGTCCCGCCCCAGTCTATGGCTACACCTTC.

In the case of this clone: Relative to the germline gene, one junction end is altered; a read error may explain this. The same CDR3 also results from other DNA sequences found in this sample. The chain joins TRBV6-1 to TRBJ2-7; the D gene could be TRBD1 or TRBD2 (6 bases each). The CDR3 consists of 15 residues. Germline-derived CDR1 and CDR2 are MNHNS and SASEGT. CDR3 DNA sequence: TGTGCCAGCAGTGATCGGGGGCCAGTCGGCGGCGAGCAGTATTTC. Its translation is CASSDRGPVGGEQYF.

This clone was seen a single time. The chain links TRBV2 to TRBJ2-1; tentatively, D is TRBD2 (6 bases). The V gene's germline CDR1 is SNHLY and CDR2 FYNNEI. This CDR3 has 13 residues. V gave up 7 bases and J gave up 7 bases, with 14 bases separating them. Here the CDR3 reads CASTRPGGNEQFF. The CDR3 DNA reads TGTGCCAGCACCCGACCCGGGGGTAATGAGCAGTTCTTC.

A word on this clone: This sample includes further DNA sequences coding for the same CDR3. The chain carries TRBV18 and TRBJ2-7; a possible D gene is TRBD1 (6 bases). Germline V gene lookup returns CDR1 KGHSH and CDR2 LQKENI. The CDR3 extends over 15 amino acids. Deletions cut 6 bases from V and 1 base from J, with 16 bases between. CDR3: CASSPGQGLSYEQYF. Written as DNA, the CDR3 is TGTGCCAGCTCGCCCGGTCAGGGGTTGTCCTACGAGCAGTACTTC.

The chain joins TRBV30 to TRBJ2-5; 10 positions match TRBD1. CDR1 is GTSNPN, CDR2 SVGIG, per germline (reference sequence). Germline trimming cut 5 bases from V and 2 bases from J; bases unmatched to any gene: 5. This CDR3 contains 14 residues. The CDR3 sequence is CAWAGQGGQETQYF. The CDR3 nucleotides are TGTGCCTGGGCTGGACAGGGGGGGCAAGAGACCCAGTACTTC.

The CDR3: CASSWDRGTDTQYF. CDR3 bases: TGTGCCAGCAGCTGGGACAGGGGGACAGATACGCAGTATTTT. The genes are TRBV11-2 and TRBJ2-3; 11 bases align to TRBD1. Germline V gene sequence: CDR1 SGHAT, CDR2 FQNNGV. J lost 3 bases, V lost 4 bases, and 0 bases had no gene match. This CDR3 is 14 amino acids long.

In the case of this clone: Additional DNA sequences in this sample encode the identical CDR3. The V gene is TRBV5-1, the J gene TRBJ1-2, with D uncertain. CDR1 and CDR2 (germline): SGHRS, YFSETQ. V lost 4 bases and J lost 4, with 11 bases in between. The CDR3 contains 13 residues. In DNA, the CDR3 is TGCGCCAGCAGCCCGGACGGAGGCTATGGCTACACCTTC. Protein sequence: CASSPDGGYGYTF.

The chain has TRBV25-1 and TRBJ2-1; D possibly corresponds to TRBD1 (5 bases). With 4 bases removed from V and 7 bases from J, the gap between germline ends came to 11 bases. The CDR3 extends over 13 amino acids. The germline V gene has CDR1 MGHDK and CDR2 SYGVNS. In DNA form, the CDR3 reads TGTGCCAGCAGTGTCCAGGGCACGAATGAGCAGTTCTTC. Translating it yields CASSVQGTNEQFF.

The chain uses TRBV15 and TRBJ2-3; no reliable D call. CDR3 size: 15 residues. Trimming took 5 bases from V and 0 from J, leaving 12 bases between them. Germline V gives CDR1 LNHNV, CDR2 YYDKDF (reference sequence). The CDR3 sequence is CATSSKSLSTDTQYF. Here the CDR3 DNA reads TGTGCCACCAGCTCCAAATCCCTTAGCACAGATACGCAGTATTTT.

In regard to this clone: Its ends do not fully match the called genes, so a read error is possible. This chain joins TRBV28 and TRBJ2-7, with D maybe TRBD2 (5 bases). CDR3 length: 12 amino acids. Germline CDR1 MDHEN, CDR2 SYDVKM. CDR3 sequence (DNA): TGTGCCAGCATTTCACCACCAAGCGGCCTCCACTTC. It translates to CASISPPSGLHF.

This clone has just one count. The J gene is TRBJ1-4, the V gene TRBV5-4; D perhaps matches TRBD1 (5 bases). Trimming stripped 0 bases from V and 7 bases from J, with 13 bases between. Germline lookup yields CDR1 SGHNT and CDR2 YYREEE (reference sequence). This CDR3 contains 15 residues. CDR3 bases: TGTGCCAGCAGCTTGGGTCGTGGCCAGGGTGAAAAACTGTTTTTT. This encodes CASSLGRGQGEKLFF.